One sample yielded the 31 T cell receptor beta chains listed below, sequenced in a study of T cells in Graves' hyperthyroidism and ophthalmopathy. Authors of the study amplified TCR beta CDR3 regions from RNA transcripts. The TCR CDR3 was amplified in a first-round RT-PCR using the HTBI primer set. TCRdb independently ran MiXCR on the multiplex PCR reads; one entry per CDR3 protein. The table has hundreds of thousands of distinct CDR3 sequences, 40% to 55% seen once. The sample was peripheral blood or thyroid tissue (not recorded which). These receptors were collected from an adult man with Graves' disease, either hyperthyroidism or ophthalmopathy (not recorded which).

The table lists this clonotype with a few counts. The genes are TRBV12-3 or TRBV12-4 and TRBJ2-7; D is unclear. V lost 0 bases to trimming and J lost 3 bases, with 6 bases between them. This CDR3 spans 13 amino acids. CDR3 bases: TGTGCCAGCAGTTTAGCTTCAGTCTACGAGCAGTACTTC. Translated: CASSLASVYEQYF.

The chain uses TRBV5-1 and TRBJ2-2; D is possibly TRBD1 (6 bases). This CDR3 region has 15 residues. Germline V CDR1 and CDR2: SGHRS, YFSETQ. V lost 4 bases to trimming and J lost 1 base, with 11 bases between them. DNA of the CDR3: TGCGCCAGCAGCACCCAGGGGCAGAACACCGGGGAGCTGTTTTTT. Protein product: CASSTQGQNTGELFF.

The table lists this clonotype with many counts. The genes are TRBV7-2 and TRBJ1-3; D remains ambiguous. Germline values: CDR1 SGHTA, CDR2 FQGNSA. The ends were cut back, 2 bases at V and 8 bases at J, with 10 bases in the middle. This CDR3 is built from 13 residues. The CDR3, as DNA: TGTGCCAGCAGCTTAAGTCTGGCTGACACCATATATTTT. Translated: CASSLSLADTIYF.

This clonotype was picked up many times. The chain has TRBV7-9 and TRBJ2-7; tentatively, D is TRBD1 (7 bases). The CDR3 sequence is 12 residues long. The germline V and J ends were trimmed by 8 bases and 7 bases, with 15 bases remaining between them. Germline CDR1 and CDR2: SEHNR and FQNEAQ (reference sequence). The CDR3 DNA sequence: TGTGCCAGCGGCCAGGGGGGCTTGGAGCAGTACTTC. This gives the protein CASGQGGLEQYF. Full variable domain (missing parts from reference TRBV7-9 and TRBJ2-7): DTGVSQNPRHKITKRGQNVTFRCDPISEHNRLYWYRQTLGQGPEFLTYFQNEAQLEKSRLLSDRFSAERPKGSFSTLEIQRTEQGDSAMYLCASGQGGLEQYFGPGTRLTVT.

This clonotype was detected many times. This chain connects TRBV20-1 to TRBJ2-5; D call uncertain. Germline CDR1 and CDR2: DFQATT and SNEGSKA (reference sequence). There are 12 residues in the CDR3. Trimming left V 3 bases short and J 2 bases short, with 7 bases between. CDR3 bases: TGCAGTGCTAGCGGTACGCAAGAGACCCAGTACTTC. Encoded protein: CSASGTQETQYF.

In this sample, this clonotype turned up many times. For the CDR3, the DNA is TGTGCCAGCAGTGACCTAGCGGGGGGCACCGGGGAGCTGTTTTTT. This encodes CASSDLAGGTGELFF. This chain links TRBV2 with TRBJ2-2, with 11 bases that match TRBD2. The junction had 1 base not matched to a gene; V was cut back by 3 bases and J by 4 bases. CDR1 is SNHLY and CDR2 is FYNNEI in the germline V gene. The CDR3 runs 15 residues.

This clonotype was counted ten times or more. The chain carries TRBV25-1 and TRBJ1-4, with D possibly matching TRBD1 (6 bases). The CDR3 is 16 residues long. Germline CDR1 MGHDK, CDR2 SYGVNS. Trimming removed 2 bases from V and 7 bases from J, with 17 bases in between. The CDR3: CASSEPNRRGFEKLFF. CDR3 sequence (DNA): TGTGCCAGCAGTGAACCAAACCGCAGGGGATTTGAAAAACTGTTTTTT.

CDR3 loop: CASIGGAHIHYEQYF. The CDR3 bases are TGTGCCAGCATTGGGGGGGCGCACATCCACTACGAGCAGTACTTC. This chain uses TRBV6-1 with TRBJ2-7; D might be TRBD2 (7 bases). The V end lost 7 bases, the J end lost 3 bases, and 19 bases lay between the germline ends. The CDR3 length is 15 residues. Germline V CDR1 and CDR2: MNHNS, SASEGT.

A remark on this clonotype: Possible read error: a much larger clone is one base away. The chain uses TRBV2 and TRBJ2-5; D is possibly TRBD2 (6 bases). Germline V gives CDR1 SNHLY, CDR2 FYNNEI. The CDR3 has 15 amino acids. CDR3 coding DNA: TGTGCCAGCAGCTTAGACTCTCGTGAAGGCGGGACCCGGTACTTC. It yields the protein CASSLDSREGGTRYF.

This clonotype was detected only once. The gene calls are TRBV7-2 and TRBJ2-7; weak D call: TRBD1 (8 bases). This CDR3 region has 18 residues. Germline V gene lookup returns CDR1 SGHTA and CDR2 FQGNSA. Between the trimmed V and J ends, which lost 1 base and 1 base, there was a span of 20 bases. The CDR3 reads CASSLDRGAGDFSYEQYF. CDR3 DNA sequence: TGTGCCAGCAGCTTAGACAGGGGGGCGGGAGACTTTTCCTACGAGCAGTACTTC.

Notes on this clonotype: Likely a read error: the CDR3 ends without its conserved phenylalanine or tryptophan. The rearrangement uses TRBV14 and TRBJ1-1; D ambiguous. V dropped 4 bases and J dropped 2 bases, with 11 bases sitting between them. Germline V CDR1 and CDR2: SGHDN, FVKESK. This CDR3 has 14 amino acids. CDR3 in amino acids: CASSPLGINTEAFL. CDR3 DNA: TGTGCCAGCAGCCCCCTTGGAATAAACACTGAAGCTTTCCTT.

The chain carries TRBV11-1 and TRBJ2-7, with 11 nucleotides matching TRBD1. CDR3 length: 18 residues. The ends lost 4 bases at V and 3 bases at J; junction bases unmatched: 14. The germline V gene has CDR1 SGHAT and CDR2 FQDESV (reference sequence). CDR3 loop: CASSSRDRGSGTRYEQYF. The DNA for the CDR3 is TGTGCCAGCAGCTCCCGGGACAGGGGGTCGGGTACCCGCTACGAGCAGTACTTC.

The DNA for the CDR3 is TGTGCCAGCAGCTTAGTTGAAGGCCATAATTCACCCCTCCACTTT. It yields the protein CASSLVEGHNSPLHF. V usage is TRBV7-9 and J usage is TRBJ1-6, with D uncertain. The germline CDR1 and CDR2 sequences are SEHNR and FQNEAQ (reference sequence). V lost 1 base, J lost 5 bases, and 9 bases lay in between. The CDR3 consists of 15 residues.

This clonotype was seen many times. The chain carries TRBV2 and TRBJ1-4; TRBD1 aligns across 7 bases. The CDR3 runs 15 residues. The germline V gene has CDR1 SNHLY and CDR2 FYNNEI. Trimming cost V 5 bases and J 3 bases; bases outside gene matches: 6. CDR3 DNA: TGTGCCAGCAGTTACAGGACAGGCGCTAATGAAAAACTGTTTTTT. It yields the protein CASSYRTGANEKLFF.

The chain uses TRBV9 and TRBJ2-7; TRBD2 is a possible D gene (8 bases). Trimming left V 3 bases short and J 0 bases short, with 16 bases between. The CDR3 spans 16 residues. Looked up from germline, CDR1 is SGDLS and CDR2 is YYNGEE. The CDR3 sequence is CASSESGGLGSYEQYF. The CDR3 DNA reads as TGTGCCAGCAGCGAGTCAGGGGGACTAGGCTCCTACGAGCAGTACTTC.

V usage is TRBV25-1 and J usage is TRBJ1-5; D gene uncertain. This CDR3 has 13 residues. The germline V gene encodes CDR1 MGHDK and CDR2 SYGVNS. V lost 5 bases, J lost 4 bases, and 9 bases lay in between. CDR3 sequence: CASSPPFNQPQHF. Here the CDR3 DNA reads TGTGCCAGCAGTCCTCCCTTTAATCAGCCCCAGCATTTT.

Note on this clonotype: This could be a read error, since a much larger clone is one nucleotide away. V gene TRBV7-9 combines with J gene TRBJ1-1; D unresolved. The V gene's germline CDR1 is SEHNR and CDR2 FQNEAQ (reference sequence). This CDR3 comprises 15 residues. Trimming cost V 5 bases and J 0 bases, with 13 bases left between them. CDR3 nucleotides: TGTGCCAGCAGCCAAGCTTTCTGCATGAACACTGAAGCTTTCTTT. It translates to CASSQAFCMNTEAFF.

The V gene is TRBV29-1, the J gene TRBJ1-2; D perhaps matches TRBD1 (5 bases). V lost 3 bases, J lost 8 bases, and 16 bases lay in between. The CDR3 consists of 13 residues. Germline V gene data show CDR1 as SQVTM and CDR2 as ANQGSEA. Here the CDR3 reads CSVDGAGRRGYTF. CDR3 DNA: TGCAGCGTTGACGGGGCAGGGCGTAGGGGCTACACCTTC.

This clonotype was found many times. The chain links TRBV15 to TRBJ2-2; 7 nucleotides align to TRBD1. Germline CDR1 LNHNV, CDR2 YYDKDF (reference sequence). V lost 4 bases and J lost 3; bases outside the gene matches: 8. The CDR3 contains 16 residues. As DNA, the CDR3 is TGTGCCACCAGCAAGGCACAGGGGTCATACACCGGGGAGCTGTTTTTT. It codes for CATSKAQGSYTGELFF.

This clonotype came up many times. The CDR3 loop reads CSVLSGETQYF. The CDR3 bases are TGCAGCGTTTTAAGCGGGGAGACCCAGTACTTC. The chain carries TRBV29-1 and TRBJ2-5; D may be TRBD2 (6 bases). Trimming pared 5 bases from V and 5 bases from J, leaving 9 bases between. Per germline, CDR1 SQVTM and CDR2 ANQGSEA. The CDR3 spans 11 residues.

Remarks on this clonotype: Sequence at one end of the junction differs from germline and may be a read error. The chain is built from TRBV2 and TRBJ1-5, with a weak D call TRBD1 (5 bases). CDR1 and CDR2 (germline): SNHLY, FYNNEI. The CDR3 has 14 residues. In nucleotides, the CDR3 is TGTGCCAGCAGTGAAGAGTGGGGCAATCAGCCCCGGCATTTT. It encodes CASSEEWGNQPRHF.

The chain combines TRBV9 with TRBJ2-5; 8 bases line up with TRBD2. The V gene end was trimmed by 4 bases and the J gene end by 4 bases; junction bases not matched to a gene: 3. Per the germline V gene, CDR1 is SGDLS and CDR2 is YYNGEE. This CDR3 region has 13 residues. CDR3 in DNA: TGTGCCAGCAGCTATCTAGCGGGAGAGACCCAGTACTTC. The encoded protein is CASSYLAGETQYF.

Here the CDR3 reads CASSFEDSLNYGYTF. The CDR3 DNA sequence: TGTGCCAGCAGTTTCGAGGACAGCCTAAACTATGGCTACACCTTC. The rearrangement links TRBV12-3 or TRBV12-4 to TRBJ1-2, with D perhaps TRBD1 (6 bases). The ends were cut back, 3 bases at V and 2 bases at J, with 13 bases in the middle. The CDR3 is 15 residues long.

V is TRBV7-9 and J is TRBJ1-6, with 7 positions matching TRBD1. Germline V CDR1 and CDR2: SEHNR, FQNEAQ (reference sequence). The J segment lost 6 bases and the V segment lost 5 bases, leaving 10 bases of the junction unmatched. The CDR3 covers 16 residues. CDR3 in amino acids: CASSQEGQIGNSPLHF. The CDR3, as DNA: TGTGCCAGCAGCCAAGAGGGACAGATTGGTAATTCACCCCTCCACTTT. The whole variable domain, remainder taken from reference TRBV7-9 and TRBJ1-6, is DTGVSQNPRHKITKRGQNVTFRCDPISEHNRLYWYRQTLGQGPEFLTYFQNEAQLEKSRLLSDRFSAERPKGSFSTLEIQRTEQGDSAMYLCASSQEGQIGNSPLHFGNGTRLTVT.

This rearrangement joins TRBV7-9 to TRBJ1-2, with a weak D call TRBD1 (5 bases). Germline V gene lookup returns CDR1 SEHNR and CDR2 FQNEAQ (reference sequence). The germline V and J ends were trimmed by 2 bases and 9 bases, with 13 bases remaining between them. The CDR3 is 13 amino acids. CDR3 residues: CASSLWGSISYTF. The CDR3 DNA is TGTGCCAGCAGCTTATGGGGCTCTATTAGCTACACCTTC.

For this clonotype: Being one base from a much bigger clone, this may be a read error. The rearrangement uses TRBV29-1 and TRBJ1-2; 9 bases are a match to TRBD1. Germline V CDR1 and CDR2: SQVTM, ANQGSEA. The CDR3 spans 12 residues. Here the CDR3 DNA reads TGCAGCGTCGCGCATCGACAGGGGGGCTGCACCTTC. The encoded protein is CSVAHRQGGCTF.

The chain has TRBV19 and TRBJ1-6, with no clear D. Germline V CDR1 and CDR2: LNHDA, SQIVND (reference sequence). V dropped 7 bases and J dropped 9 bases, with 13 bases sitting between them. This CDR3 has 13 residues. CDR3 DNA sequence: TGTGCCAGTAACTATGGGGATGGTTCACCCCTCCACTTT. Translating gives CASNYGDGSPLHF.

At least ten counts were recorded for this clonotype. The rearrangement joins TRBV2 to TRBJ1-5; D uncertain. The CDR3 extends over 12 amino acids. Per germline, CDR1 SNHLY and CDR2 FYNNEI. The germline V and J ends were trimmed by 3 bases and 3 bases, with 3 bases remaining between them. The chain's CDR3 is CASSDFNQPQHF. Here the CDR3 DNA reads TGTGCCAGCAGTGACTTCAATCAGCCCCAGCATTTT.

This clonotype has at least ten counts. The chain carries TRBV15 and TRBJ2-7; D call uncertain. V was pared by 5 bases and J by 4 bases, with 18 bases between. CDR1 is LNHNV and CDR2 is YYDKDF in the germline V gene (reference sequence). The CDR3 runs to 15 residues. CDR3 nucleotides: TGTGCCACCAGCGAGGTGCCAACCCCTGCTTACGAGCAGTACTTC. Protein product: CATSEVPTPAYEQYF.

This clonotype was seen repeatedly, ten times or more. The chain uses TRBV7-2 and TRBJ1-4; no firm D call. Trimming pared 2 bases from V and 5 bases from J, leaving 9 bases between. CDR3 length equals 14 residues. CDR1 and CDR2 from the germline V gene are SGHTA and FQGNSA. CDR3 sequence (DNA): TGTGCCAGCAGCTTAATTGGTGGCAATGAAAAACTGTTTTTT. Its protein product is CASSLIGGNEKLFF.

Here the CDR3 reads CSVGQGIETQYF. The CDR3 DNA sequence: TGCAGCGTAGGACAGGGCATAGAGACCCAGTACTTC. The rearrangement uses TRBV29-1 and TRBJ2-5, with 8 bases matching TRBD1. The V segment lost 6 bases and the J segment 4 bases; nucleotides outside the gene matches: 4. CDR1 and CDR2 from the germline V gene are SQVTM and ANQGSEA. The CDR3 extends over 12 amino acids.